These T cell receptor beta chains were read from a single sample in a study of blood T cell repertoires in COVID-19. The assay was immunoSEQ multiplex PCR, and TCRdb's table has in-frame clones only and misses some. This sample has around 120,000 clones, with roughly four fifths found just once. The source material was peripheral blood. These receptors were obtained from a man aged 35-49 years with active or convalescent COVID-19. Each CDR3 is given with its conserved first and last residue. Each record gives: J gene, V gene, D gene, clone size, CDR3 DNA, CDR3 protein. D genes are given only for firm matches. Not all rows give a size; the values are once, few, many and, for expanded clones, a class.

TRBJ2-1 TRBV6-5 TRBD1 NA TGTGCCAGCAGTTACTTGACAGGGACGAGGAACAATGAGCAGTTCTTC CASSYLTGTRNNEQFF
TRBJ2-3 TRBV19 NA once TGTGCCAGTAAGTCGGGACATCACACAGATACGCAGTATTTT CASKSGHHTDTQYF
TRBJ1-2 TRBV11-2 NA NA TGTGCCAGCAGCTTCTCCGGGGAGGGAGGCTACACCTTC CASSFSGEGGYTF
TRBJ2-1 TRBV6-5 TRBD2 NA TGTGCCAGCAACCGCGACGGCGGGGGGGCCTATGAGCAGTTCTTC CASNRDGGGAYEQFF
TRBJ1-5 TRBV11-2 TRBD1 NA TGTGCCAGCAGCCCGGGACAGTACAATCAGCCCCAGCATTTT CASSPGQYNQPQHF
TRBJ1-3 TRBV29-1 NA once TGCAGCGTTACTGTTTCCTCTGGAAACACCATATATTTT CSVTVSSGNTIYF
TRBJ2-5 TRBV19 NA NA TGTGCCAGTACCCCAGCCGGGGGGCGGGGAGAGACCCAGTACTTC CASTPAGGRGETQYF
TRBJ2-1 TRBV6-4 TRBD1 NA TGTGCCAGCAGACCGGGACAGGGGTACAATGAGCAGTTCTTC CASRPGQGYNEQFF
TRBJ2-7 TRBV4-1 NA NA TGCGCCAGCAGCCAAGATATCGGGACTTGGGAGCAGTACTTC CASSQDIGTWEQYF
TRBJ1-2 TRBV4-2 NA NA TGTGCCAGCAGCCAAGTTGGGCAGGGGTATGGCTACACCTTC CASSQVGQGYGYTF
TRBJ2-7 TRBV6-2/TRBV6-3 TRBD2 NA TGTGCCAGCAGCTTCGGACTAGCTCGCGGCGAGCAGTACTTC CASSFGLARGEQYF
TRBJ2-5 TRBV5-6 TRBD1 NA TGTGCCAGCAGCTCGACAGGGAACCAAGAGACCCAGTACTTC CASSSTGNQETQYF
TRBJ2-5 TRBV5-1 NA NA TGCGCCAGCAGCTTGGAGACAGGCCCCCAAGAGACCCAGTACTTC CASSLETGPQETQYF
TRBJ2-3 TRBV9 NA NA TGTGCCAGCAGCGGCATAGGGGGGGCAGATACGCAGTATTTT CASSGIGGADTQYF
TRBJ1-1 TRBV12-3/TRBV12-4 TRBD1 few TGTGCCAGCAGCTCAGACAGGGGGCTCCAGGCTTTCTTT CASSSDRGLQAFF